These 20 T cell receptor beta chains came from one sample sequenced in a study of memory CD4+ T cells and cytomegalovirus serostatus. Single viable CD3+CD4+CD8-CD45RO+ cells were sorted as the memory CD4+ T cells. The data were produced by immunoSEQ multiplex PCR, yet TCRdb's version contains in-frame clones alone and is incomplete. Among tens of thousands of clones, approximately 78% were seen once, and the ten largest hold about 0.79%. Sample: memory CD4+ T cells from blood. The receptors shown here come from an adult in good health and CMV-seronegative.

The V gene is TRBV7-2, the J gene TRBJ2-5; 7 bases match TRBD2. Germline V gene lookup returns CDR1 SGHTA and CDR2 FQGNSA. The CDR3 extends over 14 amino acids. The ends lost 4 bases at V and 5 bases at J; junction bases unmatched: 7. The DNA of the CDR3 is TGTGCCAGCAGCTCCCGTGGGGGAGGGGAGACCCAGTACTTC. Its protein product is CASSSRGGGETQYF.

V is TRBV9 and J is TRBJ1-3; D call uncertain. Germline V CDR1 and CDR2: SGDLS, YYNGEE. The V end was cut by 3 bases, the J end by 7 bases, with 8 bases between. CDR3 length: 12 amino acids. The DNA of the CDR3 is TGTGCCAGCAGCGCAACCCCTAACACCATATATTTT. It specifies CASSATPNTIYF.

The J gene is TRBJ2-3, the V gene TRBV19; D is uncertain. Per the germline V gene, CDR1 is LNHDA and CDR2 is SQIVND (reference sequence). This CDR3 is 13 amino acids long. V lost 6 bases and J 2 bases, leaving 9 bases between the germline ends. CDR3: CASRGALTDTQYF. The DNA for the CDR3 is TGTGCCAGTAGAGGAGCGCTCACAGATACGCAGTATTTT.

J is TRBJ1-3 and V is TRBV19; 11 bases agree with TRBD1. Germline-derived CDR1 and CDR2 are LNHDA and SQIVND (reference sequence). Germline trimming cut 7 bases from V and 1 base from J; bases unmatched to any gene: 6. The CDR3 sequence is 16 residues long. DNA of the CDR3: TGTGCCAGTACCCGAGGACAGGGGGCATCTGGAAACACCATATATTTT. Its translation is CASTRGQGASGNTIYF.

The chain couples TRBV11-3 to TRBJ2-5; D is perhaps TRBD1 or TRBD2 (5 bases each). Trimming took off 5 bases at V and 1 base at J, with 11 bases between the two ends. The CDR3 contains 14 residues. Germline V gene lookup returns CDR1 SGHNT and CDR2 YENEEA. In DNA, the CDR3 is TGTGCCAGCAGCACGGGACGGTCCCAAGAGACCCAGTACTTC. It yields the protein CASSTGRSQETQYF. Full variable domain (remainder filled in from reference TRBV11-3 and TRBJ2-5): EAGVVQSPRYKIIEKKQPVAFWCNPISGHNTLYWYLQNLGQGPELLIRYENEEAVDDSQLPKDRFSAERLKGVDSTLKIQPAELGDSAVYLCASSTGRSQETQYFGPGTRLLVL.

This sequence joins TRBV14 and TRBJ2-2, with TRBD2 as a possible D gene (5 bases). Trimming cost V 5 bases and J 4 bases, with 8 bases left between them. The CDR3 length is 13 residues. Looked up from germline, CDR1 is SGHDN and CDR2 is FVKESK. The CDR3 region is CASSFRGTGELFF. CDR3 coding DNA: TGTGCCAGCAGCTTCCGGGGCACCGGGGAGCTGTTTTTT. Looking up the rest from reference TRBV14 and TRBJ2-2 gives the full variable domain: EAGVTQFPSHSVIEKGQTVTLRCDPISGHDNLYWYRRVMGKEIKFLLHFVKESKQDESGMPNNRFLAERTGGTYSTLKVQPAELEDSGVYFCASSFRGTGELFFGEGSRLTVL.

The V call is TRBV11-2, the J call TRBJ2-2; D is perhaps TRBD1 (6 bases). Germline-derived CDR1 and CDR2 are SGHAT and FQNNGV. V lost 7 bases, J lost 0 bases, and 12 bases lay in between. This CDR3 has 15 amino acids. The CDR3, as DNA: TGTGCCAGCACCCTGGGACATTCGAACACCGGGGAGCTGTTTTTT. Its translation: CASTLGHSNTGELFF.

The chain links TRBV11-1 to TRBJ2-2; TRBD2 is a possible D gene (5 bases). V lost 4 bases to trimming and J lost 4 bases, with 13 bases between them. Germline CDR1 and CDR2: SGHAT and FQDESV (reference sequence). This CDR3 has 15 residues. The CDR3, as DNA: TGTGCCAGCAGCTCCTCGGGGTCGGGCACCGGGGAGCTGTTTTTT. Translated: CASSSSGSGTGELFF. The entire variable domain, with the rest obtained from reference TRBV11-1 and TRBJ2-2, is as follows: EAEVAQSPRYKITEKSQAVAFWCDPISGHATLYWYRQILGQGPELLVQFQDESVVDDSQLPKDRFSAERLKGVDSTLKIQPAELGDSAMYLCASSSSGSGTGELFFGEGSRLTVL.

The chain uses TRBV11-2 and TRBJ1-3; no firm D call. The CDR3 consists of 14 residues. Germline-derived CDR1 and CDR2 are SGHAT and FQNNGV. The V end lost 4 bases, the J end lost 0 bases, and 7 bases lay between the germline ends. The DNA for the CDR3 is TGTGCCAGCAGCTCGGGGTTCTCTGGAAACACCATATATTTT. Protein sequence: CASSSGFSGNTIYF.

The CDR3 coding sequence is TGTGCCAGCAGTGAAGGGGGACAGGGAAACACCATATATTTT. This translates into CASSEGGQGNTIYF. This sequence joins TRBV6-1 and TRBJ1-3, with 7 nucleotides matching TRBD1. The CDR3 consists of 14 residues. Trimming took 1 base from V and 4 from J; bases not matched to a gene: 1. The germline V gene encodes CDR1 MNHNS and CDR2 SASEGT.

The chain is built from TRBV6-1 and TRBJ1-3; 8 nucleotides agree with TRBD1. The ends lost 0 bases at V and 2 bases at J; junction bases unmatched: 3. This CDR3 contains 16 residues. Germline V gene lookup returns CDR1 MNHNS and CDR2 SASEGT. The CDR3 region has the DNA TGTGCCAGCAGTGAAGCGGGGACAGGTGCTGGAAACACCATATATTTT. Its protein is CASSEAGTGAGNTIYF.

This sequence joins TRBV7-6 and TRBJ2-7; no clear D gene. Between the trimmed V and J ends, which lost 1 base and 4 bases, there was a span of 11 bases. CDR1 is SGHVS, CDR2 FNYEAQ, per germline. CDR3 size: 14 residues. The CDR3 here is CASSLETYPYEQYF. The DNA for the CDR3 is TGTGCCAGCAGCTTAGAGACCTACCCTTACGAGCAGTACTTC.

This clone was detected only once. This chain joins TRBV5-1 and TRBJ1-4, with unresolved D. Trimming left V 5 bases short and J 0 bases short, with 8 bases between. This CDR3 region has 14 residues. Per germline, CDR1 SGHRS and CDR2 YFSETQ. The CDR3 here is CASRFIPTNEKLFF. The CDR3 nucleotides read TGCGCCAGCAGATTTATCCCAACTAATGAAAAACTGTTTTTT.

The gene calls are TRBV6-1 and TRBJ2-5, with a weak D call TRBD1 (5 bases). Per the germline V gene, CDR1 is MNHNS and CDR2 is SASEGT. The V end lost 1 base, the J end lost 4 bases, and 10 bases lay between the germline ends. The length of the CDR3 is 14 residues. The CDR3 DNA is TGTGCCAGCAGTGAAGGTGGACACGGAGAGACCCAGTACTTC. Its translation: CASSEGGHGETQYF.

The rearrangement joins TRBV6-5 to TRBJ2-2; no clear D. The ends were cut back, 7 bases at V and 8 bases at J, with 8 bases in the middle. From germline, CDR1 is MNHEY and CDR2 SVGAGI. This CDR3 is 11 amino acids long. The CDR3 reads CASIFRGELFF. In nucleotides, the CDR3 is TGTGCCAGCATTTTCCGTGGGGAGCTGTTTTTT.

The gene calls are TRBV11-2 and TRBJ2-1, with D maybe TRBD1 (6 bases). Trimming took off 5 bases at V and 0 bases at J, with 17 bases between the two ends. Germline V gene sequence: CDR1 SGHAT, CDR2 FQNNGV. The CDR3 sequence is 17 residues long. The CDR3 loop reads CASSIRTDKSSYNEQFF. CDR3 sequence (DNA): TGTGCCAGCAGCATCCGGACAGATAAGAGCTCCTACAATGAGCAGTTCTTC.

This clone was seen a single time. The CDR3 loop is CASSLGPRGQTNEKLFF. CDR3 coding DNA: TGTGCCAGCAGCTTGGGTCCCCGAGGACAAACTAATGAAAAACTGTTTTTT. The chain joins TRBV5-4 to TRBJ1-4; maybe TRBD1 (5 bases). Trimming pared 0 bases from V and 1 base from J, leaving 13 bases between. This CDR3 has 17 residues. From germline, CDR1 is SGHNT and CDR2 YYREEE (reference sequence).

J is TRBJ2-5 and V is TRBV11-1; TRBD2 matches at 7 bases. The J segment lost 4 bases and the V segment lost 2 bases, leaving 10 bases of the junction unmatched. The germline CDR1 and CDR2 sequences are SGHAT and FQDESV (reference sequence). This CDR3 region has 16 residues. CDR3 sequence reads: CASSLSSSGVGETQYF. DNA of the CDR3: TGTGCCAGCAGCTTATCATCCAGCGGGGTTGGAGAGACCCAGTACTTC. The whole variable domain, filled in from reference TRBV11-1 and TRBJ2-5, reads EAEVAQSPRYKITEKSQAVAFWCDPISGHATLYWYRQILGQGPELLVQFQDESVVDDSQLPKDRFSAERLKGVDSTLKIQPAELGDSAMYLCASSLSSSGVGETQYFGPGTRLLVL.

The CDR3 DNA reads TGTGCCAGCAGCTTGGCCGCGGGCTCCTCTGGAAACACCATATATTTT. Protein: CASSLAAGSSGNTIYF. This chain uses TRBV5-4 with TRBJ1-3; D remains ambiguous. Germline loops: CDR1 SGHNT, CDR2 YYREEE (reference sequence). Trimming shortened V by 0 bases and J by 0 bases, and 10 bases separated the two germline ends. The CDR3 is 16 residues long. The full variable domain, with the rest looked up from reference TRBV5-4 and TRBJ1-3, is ETGVTQSPTHLIKTRGQQVTLRCSSQSGHNTVSWYQQALGQGPQFIFQYYREEENGRGNFPPRFSGLQFPNYSSELNVNALELDDSALYLCASSLAAGSSGNTIYFGEGSWLTVV.

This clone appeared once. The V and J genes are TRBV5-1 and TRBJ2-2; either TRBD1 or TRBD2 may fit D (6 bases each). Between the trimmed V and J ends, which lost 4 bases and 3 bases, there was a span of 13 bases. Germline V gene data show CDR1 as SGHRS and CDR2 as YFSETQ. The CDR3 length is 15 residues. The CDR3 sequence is CASSPGGGYTGELFF. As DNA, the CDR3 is TGCGCCAGCAGCCCCGGAGGGGGTTACACCGGGGAGCTGTTTTTT.